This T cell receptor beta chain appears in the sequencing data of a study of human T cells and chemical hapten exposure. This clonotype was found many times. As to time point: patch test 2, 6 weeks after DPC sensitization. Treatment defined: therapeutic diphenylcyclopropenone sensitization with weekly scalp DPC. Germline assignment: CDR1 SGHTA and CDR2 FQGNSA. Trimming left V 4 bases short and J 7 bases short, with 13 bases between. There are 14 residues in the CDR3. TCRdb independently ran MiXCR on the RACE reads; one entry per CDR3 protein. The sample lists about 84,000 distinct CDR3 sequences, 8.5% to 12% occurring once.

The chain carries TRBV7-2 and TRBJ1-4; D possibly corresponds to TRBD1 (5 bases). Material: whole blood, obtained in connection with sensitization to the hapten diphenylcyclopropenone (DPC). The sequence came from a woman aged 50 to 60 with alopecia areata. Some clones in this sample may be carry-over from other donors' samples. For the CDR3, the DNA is TGTGCCAGCAGCTCCGGGACCGCGGTTGAAAAACTGTTTTTT. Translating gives CASSSGTAVEKLFF.